The 17 T cell receptor beta chains below were found in one sample sequenced in a study of blood T cell repertoires in COVID-19 (dated by TCRdb to 2019 to 2021). The library was generated by the immunoSEQ multiplex PCR assay. This is the immuneACCESS table as TCRdb keeps it, with only in-frame sequences that have V and J called. A part of the clones is gone; compared with another copy, unresolved V genes explain less than half, and the rest is unexplained. In this sample the table shows 65,000 to 100,000 clones, roughly 80% of which occur a single time. Of the sample, 15% to 17% is held by the ten largest clones. The sequencing sample was made of peripheral blood. These receptors all stem from a woman older than 75 with acute or convalescent COVID-19.

The chain employs TRBV28 and TRBJ2-5, with a weak D call TRBD1 (6 bases). CDR3 length: 13 amino acids. Germline-derived CDR1 and CDR2 are MDHEN and SYDVKM. Trimming took 8 bases from V and 2 from J, leaving 12 bases between them. CDR3 protein: CASGRTDQETQYF. The DNA for the CDR3 is TGTGCCAGCGGACGGACAGATCAAGAGACCCAGTACTTC.

The chain uses TRBV28 and TRBJ1-4; the D is unclear. The germline V gene encodes CDR1 MDHEN and CDR2 SYDVKM. This CDR3 region has 17 residues. Trimming left V 2 bases short and J 0 bases short, with 13 bases between. CDR3 residues: CASSLMITPATNEKLFF. DNA for the CDR3: TGTGCCAGCAGTTTAATGATAACACCCGCAACTAATGAAAAACTGTTTTTT.

The chain is built from TRBV27 and TRBJ1-1, with 12 bases that match TRBD1. V was clipped by 4 bases and J by 7 bases; unmatched bases: 22. The germline V gene has CDR1 MNHEY and CDR2 SMNVEV (reference sequence). There are 20 residues in the CDR3. CDR3 sequence: CASSSAPGRTGTGGGGEAFF. In nucleotides, the CDR3 is TGTGCCAGCAGTTCTGCCCCCGGTCGGACCGGGACAGGGGGCGGGGGTGAAGCTTTCTTT.

J is TRBJ1-2 and V is TRBV28; a weak D match, TRBD1 (5 bases). Germline CDR1 and CDR2: MDHEN and SYDVKM. V dropped 5 bases and J dropped 8 bases, with 9 bases sitting between them. The CDR3 is made up of 11 amino acids. The DNA of the CDR3 is TGTGCCAGCAGTGTAAACAGGGGCTACACCTTC. This codes for CASSVNRGYTF.

This clone was observed once. J is TRBJ2-2 and V is TRBV3-1 (or the pseudogene TRBV3-2), with a weak D call TRBD2 (5 bases). The CDR3 covers 14 residues. The germline V gene encodes CDR1 LGHDT and CDR2 YNNKEL (reference sequence). V dropped 1 base and J dropped 3 bases, with 6 bases sitting between them. In nucleotides, the CDR3 is TGTGCCAGCAGCCAAGGACTATACACCGGGGAGCTGTTTTTT. This gives the protein CASSQGLYTGELFF.

In DNA, the CDR3 is TGTGCCAGCAGCTATGACAGGGGTAGCGATGAGCAGTTCTTC. Protein: CASSYDRGSDEQFF. The V and J genes are TRBV7-2 and TRBJ2-1, with TRBD1 matching 8 bases. Germline V gene sequence: CDR1 SGHTA, CDR2 FQGNSA. V was clipped by 4 bases and J by 8 bases; unmatched bases: 7. The CDR3 length is 14 residues.

The J gene is TRBJ1-6, the V gene TRBV4-1, with TRBD1 identical over 11 bases. V gave up 4 bases and J gave up 7 bases; unmatched junction bases: 6. Germline lookup yields CDR1 MGHRA and CDR2 YSYEKL. The CDR3 loop spans 16 amino acids. In DNA form, the CDR3 reads TGCGCCAGCAGCCCTTTGGGACAGGGGGAGAATTCACCCCTCCACTTT. Amino acids: CASSPLGQGENSPLHF.

J is TRBJ2-2 and V is TRBV18, with 8 bases aligning to TRBD1. Germline CDR1 reads KGHSH; CDR2 reads LQKENI. The V and J ends lost 3 bases and 8 bases, in that order; junction bases with no gene match: 11. This CDR3 comprises 16 residues. The CDR3 DNA is TGTGCCAGCTCACCCCCCGGACAGGGAGTCAGAGGGGAGCTGTTTTTT. Its translation is CASSPPGQGVRGELFF.

This chain uses TRBV5-1 with TRBJ2-7, with D possibly being TRBD2 (5 bases). The CDR3 sequence is 14 residues long. V was cut by 0 bases and J by 2 bases, with 9 bases left in between. Germline V lookup: CDR1 SGHRS, CDR2 YFSETQ. CDR3 bases: TGCGCCAGCAGCTTGGATGTCGGGACCTACGAGCAGTACTTC. This encodes CASSLDVGTYEQYF.

The V call is TRBV28, the J call TRBJ2-2, with TRBD1 as a possible D gene (6 bases). Per the germline V gene, CDR1 is MDHEN and CDR2 is SYDVKM. This CDR3 contains 16 residues. Trimming took 5 bases from V and 0 from J, leaving 13 bases between them. This CDR3 is CASSPQDSSNTGELFF. The CDR3 DNA is TGTGCCAGCAGTCCACAGGACAGTTCGAACACCGGGGAGCTGTTTTTT.

The chain joins TRBV6-5 to TRBJ2-7; 7 bases agree with TRBD1. Germline lookup yields CDR1 MNHEY and CDR2 SVGAGI. This CDR3 is 15 amino acids long. With V trimmed by 6 bases and J by 3 bases, 11 bases remained unmatched. CDR3 nucleotides: TGTGCCAGCAGGGGTGGGACAGCCCCTATCTACGAGCAGTACTTC. This translates into CASRGGTAPIYEQYF.

This chain connects TRBV28 to TRBJ1-2; tentative D call: TRBD1 (5 bases). Germline CDR1 is MDHEN and CDR2 is SYDVKM. The CDR3 extends over 16 amino acids. V lost 4 bases, J lost 0 bases, and 15 bases lay in between. The CDR3 nucleotides are TGTGCCAGCAGTTCCGGGACTACCGTAGCTAACTATGGCTACACCTTC. Encoded protein: CASSSGTTVANYGYTF.

The chain carries TRBV5-1 and TRBJ2-4, with TRBD2 as a possible D gene (6 bases). Trimming left V 2 bases short and J 2 bases short, with 14 bases between. This CDR3 is built from 16 residues. Germline CDR1 SGHRS, CDR2 YFSETQ. The CDR3 region is CASSFDGSGSKNIQYF. In nucleotides, the CDR3 is TGCGCCAGCAGCTTCGACGGGAGCGGATCCAAAAACATTCAGTACTTC.

The J gene is TRBJ1-3, the V gene TRBV4-3; 7 bases are shared with TRBD1. Trimming at V came to 0 bases and at J to 0 bases, leaving 2 bases not matched to a gene. The length of the CDR3 is 16 residues. Germline CDR1 and CDR2: LGHNA and YSLEER. CDR3 in amino acids: CASSQETGTSGNTIYF. The CDR3 DNA sequence: TGCGCCAGCAGCCAAGAGACAGGGACCTCTGGAAACACCATATATTTT.

The V call is TRBV10-2, the J call TRBJ1-6; 7 nucleotides align to TRBD1. Looked up from germline, CDR1 is WSHSY and CDR2 is SAAADI. The CDR3 is made up of 14 amino acids. The junction had 8 bases not matched to a gene; V was cut back by 8 bases and J by 7 bases. CDR3 protein: CASFSGQSNSPLHF. DNA of the CDR3: TGCGCCAGCTTCTCGGGACAGTCAAATTCACCCCTCCACTTT.

The chain combines TRBV3-1 (or the pseudogene TRBV3-2) with TRBJ2-7; D gene unclear. Germline loops: CDR1 LGHDT, CDR2 YNNKEL (reference sequence). V lost 4 bases to trimming and J lost 0 bases, with 13 bases between them. The CDR3 has 15 amino acids. CDR3 amino acids: CASSRADTGSYEQYF. The CDR3 bases are TGTGCCAGCAGCCGAGCAGACACCGGCTCCTACGAGCAGTACTTC.

This CDR3 reads CASNPGQFSGNTIYF. The CDR3 coding sequence is TGTGCCAGCAACCCGGGACAGTTCTCTGGAAACACCATATATTTT. This sequence joins TRBV5-5 and TRBJ1-3, with 7 bases that match TRBD1. This CDR3 has 15 residues. The ends lost 6 bases at V and 0 bases at J; junction bases unmatched: 6. Germline CDR1 reads SGHKS; CDR2 reads YYEKEE (reference sequence).